This passage covers 21 T cell receptor beta chains from one sample sequenced in a study of shared clonotypes between healthy human individuals. Using immunoSEQ multiplex PCR, the repertoire was profiled, and TCRdb retains in-frame clones only, with some absent. The sample has more than 550,000 clones, approximately 72% seen once; the top ten hold roughly 1.8%. Material: memory CD4+ T cells sorted from blood. Subset in this sample: CD45RA-negative fraction. These TCRs come from a woman in her 30s in good health.

J is TRBJ1-3 and V is TRBV5-1, with TRBD1 matching over 10 bases. The CDR3 runs 17 residues. Germline V gene lookup returns CDR1 SGHRS and CDR2 YFSETQ. V dropped 0 bases and J dropped 0; count of bases not matched to a gene: 3. CDR3 protein: CASSLVWTGGSGNTIYF. Here the CDR3 DNA reads TGCGCCAGCAGCTTGGTTTGGACAGGGGGCTCTGGAAACACCATATATTTT. Full variable domain (missing parts from reference TRBV5-1 and TRBJ1-3): KAGVTQTPRYLIKTRGQQVTLSCSPISGHRSVSWYQQTPGQGLQFLFEYFSETQRNKGNFPGRFSGRQFSNSRSEMNVSTLELGDSALYLCASSLVWTGGSGNTIYFGEGSWLTVV.

In DNA, the CDR3 is TGTGCCAGCTCGACAGGCTCTGAAGAGACCCAGTACTTC. This translates into CASSTGSEETQYF. This chain joins TRBV18 and TRBJ2-5; D may be TRBD1 (6 bases). Germline CDR1 and CDR2: KGHSH and LQKENI. V was clipped by 6 bases and J by 3 bases, with 11 bases between them. This CDR3 spans 13 amino acids. Supplemented by reference TRBV18 and TRBJ2-5, the full variable domain reads NAGVMQNPRHLVRRRGQEARLRCSPMKGHSHVYWYRQLPEEGLKFMVYLQKENIIDESGMPKERFSAEFPKEGPSILRIQQVVRGDSAAYFCASSTGSEETQYFGPGTRLLVL.

The chain combines TRBV28 with TRBJ2-7; D is ambiguous. CDR3 length: 17 amino acids. The germline V and J ends were trimmed by 6 bases and 0 bases, with 21 bases remaining between them. Germline-derived CDR1 and CDR2 are MDHEN and SYDVKM. CDR3 nucleotides: TGTGCCAGCAGCGCCGATAGAGGTCGGCCAGGCTCCTACGAGCAGTACTTC. Protein sequence: CASSADRGRPGSYEQYF.

The rearrangement links TRBV13 to TRBJ1-2; D possibly corresponds to TRBD1 (6 bases). V shed 7 bases and J shed 8 bases, with 14 bases lying between them. The CDR3 runs to 12 residues. CDR1 is PRHDT and CDR2 is FYEKMQ in the germline V gene (reference sequence). For the CDR3, the DNA is TGTGCCAGCAAATTACAGGGTCGGGGCTACACCTTC. It is translated as CASKLQGRGYTF.

The chain couples TRBV28 to TRBJ2-7, with TRBD2 matching over 10 bases. V lost 5 bases and J lost 5; bases outside the gene matches: 6. CDR1 is MDHEN, CDR2 SYDVKM, per germline. CDR3 length: 14 residues. The CDR3 region has the DNA TGTGCCAGCAGTATTCTAGCGGGAGTAAACGAGCAGTACTTC. Its translation: CASSILAGVNEQYF.

This chain uses TRBV11-2 with TRBJ2-3; D is possibly TRBD2 (5 bases). CDR1 SGHAT and CDR2 FQNNGV come from the germline V gene. Trimming took off 4 bases at V and 2 bases at J, with 13 bases between the two ends. This CDR3 region has 15 residues. Here the CDR3 reads CASSSSRSATDTQYF. CDR3 nucleotides: TGTGCCAGCAGCTCCTCTCGTAGCGCCACAGATACGCAGTATTTT.

The chain couples TRBV6-1 to TRBJ2-1; no reliable D call. The V end was cut by 4 bases, the J end by 0 bases, with 7 bases between. The CDR3 has 14 amino acids. Germline V gene lookup returns CDR1 MNHNS and CDR2 SASEGT. Here the CDR3 DNA reads TGTGCCAGCAGTGCTCGGACCTCCTACAATGAGCAGTTCTTC. Translating it yields CASSARTSYNEQFF.

This clone was detected once. The chain has TRBV30 and TRBJ2-1; perhaps TRBD2 as D (5 bases). The CDR3 is made up of 16 amino acids. Deletions cut 0 bases from V and 4 bases from J, with 16 bases between. From germline, CDR1 is GTSNPN and CDR2 SVGIG (reference sequence). As DNA, the CDR3 is TGTGCCTGGAGTGTTCCTCTAGCTCAAGATTACAATGAGCAGTTCTTC. The encoded protein is CAWSVPLAQDYNEQFF.

This clone appeared once. J is TRBJ2-1 and V is TRBV11-3; 14 positions match TRBD2. The CDR3 runs to 16 residues. The V segment lost 1 base and the J segment 9 bases; nucleotides outside the gene matches: 5. Germline V CDR1 and CDR2: SGHNT, YENEEA. The CDR3 reads CASSLGGTSGSAEQFF. CDR3 sequence (DNA): TGTGCCAGCAGCTTAGGTGGGACTAGCGGGAGCGCTGAGCAGTTCTTC.

The chain uses TRBV29-1 and TRBJ1-4; tentatively, D is TRBD1 (5 bases). CDR3 length equals 14 residues. Germline V gene data show CDR1 as SQVTM and CDR2 as ANQGSEA. Between the trimmed V and J ends, which lost 4 bases and 10 bases, there was a span of 19 bases. The CDR3 here is CSVAPGTKEGKLFF. DNA of the CDR3: TGCAGCGTTGCCCCCGGGACTAAAGAAGGAAAACTGTTTTTT.

The rearrangement joins TRBV28 to TRBJ2-7; 8 bases are shared with TRBD2. The CDR3 spans 16 residues. CDR1 is MDHEN and CDR2 is SYDVKM in the germline V gene. The trim removed 2 bases at V and 0 bases at J, leaving 6 bases unmatched. In DNA, the CDR3 is TGTGCCAGCAGTTTAACCGGGACTAGGGGCTCCTACGAGCAGTACTTC. It is translated as CASSLTGTRGSYEQYF.

A few counts support this clone. The gene calls are TRBV6-1 and TRBJ2-6; D not certain. Germline V gives CDR1 MNHNS, CDR2 SASEGT. The CDR3 runs to 14 residues. The V and J ends lost 6 bases and 0 bases respectively, with 6 bases between them. The CDR3 coding sequence is TGTGCCAGCAGATATACCTCTGGGGCCAACGTCCTGACTTTC. This translates into CASRYTSGANVLTF.

The V and J genes are TRBV5-1 and TRBJ2-1, with D possibly matching TRBD1 (6 bases). The CDR3 has 13 amino acids. The V and J ends lost 1 base and 8 bases respectively, with 10 bases between them. Germline V gives CDR1 SGHRS, CDR2 YFSETQ. This CDR3 is CASSLQGTDEQFF. In DNA form, the CDR3 reads TGCGCCAGCAGCTTGCAGGGGACGGATGAGCAGTTCTTC.

This clone was seen only a few times. The V call is TRBV7-2, the J call TRBJ1-2; 7 nucleotides match TRBD1. J lost 3 bases, V lost 4 bases, and 2 bases had no gene match. CDR1 SGHTA and CDR2 FQGNSA come from the germline V gene. There are 13 residues in the CDR3. This CDR3 reads CASSYDRDYGYTF. The CDR3 DNA sequence: TGTGCCAGCAGCTACGACAGGGACTATGGCTACACCTTC.

The CDR3 sequence: CASTPRAYSYNEQFF. The DNA of the CDR3 is TGTGCCAGCACCCCGCGGGCGTACTCCTACAATGAGCAGTTCTTC. The chain combines TRBV7-2 with TRBJ2-1; maybe TRBD2 (5 bases). Germline V gene lookup returns CDR1 SGHTA and CDR2 FQGNSA. There are 15 residues in the CDR3. Trimming shortened V by 7 bases and J by 0 bases, and 13 bases separated the two germline ends.

This clone was seen more than once but under ten times. This chain links TRBV7-9 with TRBJ2-6; TRBD2 agrees at 8 bases. The CDR3 is 14 amino acids. V lost 3 bases to trimming and J lost 6 bases; unmatched junction nucleotides: 1. Germline V gives CDR1 SEHNR, CDR2 FQNEAQ (reference sequence). In DNA, the CDR3 is TGTGCCAGCAGCTTCGGGGGGGCGGCCAACGTCCTGACTTTC. This sequence encodes CASSFGGAANVLTF.

Only a few counts were recorded for this clone. The rearrangement links TRBV18 to TRBJ2-1, with TRBD2 as a possible D gene (6 bases). Looked up from germline, CDR1 is KGHSH and CDR2 is LQKENI. V lost 3 bases, J lost 9 bases, and 15 bases lay in between. There are 14 residues in the CDR3. CDR3 nucleotides: TGTGCCAGCTCACCCCGTGCGGAGGGAGGTGAGCAGTTCTTC. Protein sequence: CASSPRAEGGEQFF.

The gene calls are TRBV7-3 and TRBJ2-2; D unclear. V was cut by 2 bases and J by 7 bases, with 5 bases left in between. Germline V gene lookup returns CDR1 SGHTA and CDR2 FQGTGA. The CDR3 totals 12 residues. Here the CDR3 DNA reads TGTGCCAGCAGCTTAGGAAGCGGGGAGCTGTTTTTT. Translated, it gives CASSLGSGELFF.

The rearrangement uses TRBV29-1 and TRBJ2-1; D gene uncertain. V dropped 5 bases and J dropped 0 bases, with 8 bases sitting between them. Germline lookup yields CDR1 SQVTM and CDR2 ANQGSEA. This CDR3 comprises 13 residues. The chain's CDR3 is CSVSQNSYNEQFF. The DNA of the CDR3 is TGCAGCGTTTCCCAGAACTCCTACAATGAGCAGTTCTTC.

In regard to this clone: Other DNA sequences of this sample code for an identical CDR3. The CDR3 here is CASSGNNEQFF. Here the CDR3 DNA reads TGTGCCAGCAGCGGGAACAATGAGCAGTTCTTC. This sequence joins TRBV9 and TRBJ2-1; D gene unclear. CDR3 length: 11 amino acids. V lost 3 bases and J lost 5, with 3 bases in between. Germline V gene sequence: CDR1 SGDLS, CDR2 YYNGEE.

CDR3 in amino acids: CASGRDRTYEQYF. CDR3 DNA sequence: TGCGCCAGCGGCAGGGACAGAACCTACGAGCAGTACTTC. The chain joins TRBV5-1 to TRBJ2-7, with 7 positions matching TRBD1. This CDR3 region has 13 residues. After removal of 7 bases from V and 2 bases from J, the junction contained 6 bases not matched to a gene. Germline values: CDR1 SGHRS, CDR2 YFSETQ.